This entry lists 29 T cell receptor beta chains sequenced from one sample in a study of identifying expanded T cells in peripheral blood. TCRdb's copy holds only in-frame clones and misses some; the assay was immunoSEQ multiplex PCR. The sample has some 95,000 clones; around 90% are singletons. The sample consisted of blood. The receptors come from a person between 18 and 75 years old in good health.

V usage is TRBV4-3 and J usage is TRBJ2-7; 14 nucleotides line up with TRBD2. The CDR3 totals 18 residues. The trim removed 4 bases at V and 4 bases at J, leaving 12 bases unmatched. The germline CDR1 and CDR2 sequences are LGHNA and YSLEER. The CDR3 here is CASSPGTSGRPSGYEQYF. CDR3 DNA: TGCGCCAGCAGCCCGGGGACTAGCGGGAGACCCTCGGGTTACGAGCAGTACTTC.

This chain uses TRBV5-1 with TRBJ2-2, with TRBD1 matching 9 bases. V dropped 0 bases and J dropped 3; count of bases not matched to a gene: 9. The CDR3 extends over 18 amino acids. Germline V CDR1 and CDR2: SGHRS, YFSETQ. CDR3 DNA sequence: TGCGCCAGCAGCTTGGGGACAGGGGTTGGTCGTGACACCGGGGAGCTGTTTTTT. Amino acid sequence: CASSLGTGVGRDTGELFF.

This chain joins TRBV15 and TRBJ1-6; D unclear. Germline CDR1 is LNHNV and CDR2 is YYDKDF (reference sequence). Trimming took off 3 bases at V and 5 bases at J, with 8 bases between the two ends. The CDR3 length is 14 residues. This chain's CDR3 is CATSRVRDNSPLHF. The DNA for the CDR3 is TGTGCCACCAGCAGGGTCCGGGATAATTCACCCCTCCACTTT.

This chain uses TRBV5-1 with TRBJ1-1; D is undetermined. V was trimmed by 4 bases and J by 6 bases, leaving 10 bases between them. This CDR3 region has 12 residues. Germline assignment: CDR1 SGHRS and CDR2 YFSETQ. The DNA of the CDR3 is TGCGCCAGCAGCAGTGCTGGCGCTGAAGCTTTCTTT. Amino acids: CASSSAGAEAFF.

The chain carries TRBV7-9 and TRBJ2-4, with 7 nucleotides matching TRBD1. The ends lost 5 bases at V and 4 bases at J; junction bases unmatched: 5. CDR3 size: 14 residues. Germline loops: CDR1 SEHNR, CDR2 FQNEAQ (reference sequence). The CDR3 loop is CASSPDRAKNIQYF. In nucleotides, the CDR3 is TGTGCCAGCAGCCCCGACAGGGCTAAAAACATTCAGTACTTC.

The V gene is TRBV11-1, the J gene TRBJ2-1, with D unresolved. Between the trimmed V and J ends, which lost 3 bases and 4 bases, there was a span of 7 bases. Germline loops: CDR1 SGHAT, CDR2 FQDESV (reference sequence). The CDR3 has 13 amino acids. CDR3 in DNA: TGTGCCAGCAGCTTGGCCGATTACAATGAGCAGTTCTTC. Translated: CASSLADYNEQFF.

The rearrangement links TRBV6-1 to TRBJ1-5; unclear D gene. Per germline, CDR1 MNHNS and CDR2 SASEGT. The CDR3 spans 13 residues. Trimming left V 6 bases short and J 4 bases short, with 10 bases between. CDR3 bases: TGTGCCAGCAGGATAACAAAGAATCAGCCCCAGCATTTT. Amino acids: CASRITKNQPQHF.

This chain links TRBV27 with TRBJ1-5; D unclear. The V end was cut by 4 bases, the J end by 3 bases, with 13 bases between. This CDR3 has 15 amino acids. CDR1 is MNHEY and CDR2 is SMNVEV in the germline V gene (reference sequence). In DNA, the CDR3 is TGTGCCAGCAGTTCCACCTTATCTTTCAATCAGCCCCAGCATTTT. Amino acid sequence: CASSSTLSFNQPQHF.

The genes are TRBV9 and TRBJ2-3; D is uncertain. Per the germline V gene, CDR1 is SGDLS and CDR2 is YYNGEE. Trimming removed 0 bases at V and 1 base at J, with 15 bases between. The CDR3 has 17 residues. The CDR3 region is CASSVEIGLYGTDTQYF. CDR3 DNA sequence: TGTGCCAGCAGCGTAGAAATCGGGCTCTACGGCACAGATACGCAGTATTTT.

This chain links TRBV25-1 with TRBJ1-2, with 12 positions matching TRBD1. Germline values: CDR1 MGHDK, CDR2 SYGVNS. This CDR3 has 16 amino acids. The V segment lost 4 bases and the J segment 6 bases; nucleotides outside the gene matches: 9. The CDR3: CASSAIPGQGAHGYTF. CDR3 DNA sequence: TGTGCCAGCAGTGCAATCCCGGGACAGGGGGCCCATGGCTACACCTTC.

The rearrangement uses TRBV7-3 and TRBJ2-3, with a tentative D call TRBD2 (6 bases). V was trimmed by 2 bases and J by 5 bases, leaving 11 bases between them. The CDR3 spans 14 residues. CDR1 and CDR2 from the germline V gene are SGHTA and FQGTGA. DNA of the CDR3: TGTGCCAGCAGCTTATGGGCGGGGATAGATACGCAGTATTTT. Translation: CASSLWAGIDTQYF.

V usage is TRBV7-9 and J usage is TRBJ1-5, with D unclear. Per the germline V gene, CDR1 is SEHNR and CDR2 is FQNEAQ (reference sequence). CDR3 length: 13 amino acids. Between the trimmed V and J ends, which lost 6 bases and 4 bases, there was a span of 10 bases. CDR3 protein: CASSTTGNQPQHF. CDR3 coding DNA: TGTGCCAGCAGTACAACGGGTAATCAGCCCCAGCATTTT. Together with reference TRBV7-9 and TRBJ1-5, the CDR3 gives the full variable domain: DTGVSQNPRHKITKRGQNVTFRCDPISEHNRLYWYRQTLGQGPEFLTYFQNEAQLEKSRLLSDRFSAERPKGSFSTLEIQRTEQGDSAMYLCASSTTGNQPQHFGDGTRLSIL.

The chain couples TRBV14 to TRBJ2-7; no clear D. V was clipped by 6 bases and J by 5 bases, with 11 bases between them. The CDR3 length is 12 residues. CDR1 is SGHDN, CDR2 FVKESK, per germline. The CDR3 region has the DNA TGTGCCAGCAGTCTTTCCGTCCACGAGCAGTACTTC. It encodes CASSLSVHEQYF.

V is TRBV27 and J is TRBJ1-2; D is ambiguous. The germline V gene has CDR1 MNHEY and CDR2 SMNVEV (reference sequence). This CDR3 comprises 13 residues. Trimming pared 6 bases from V and 1 base from J, leaving 9 bases between. CDR3 DNA sequence: TGTGCCAGCAGGAAAACAGATAACTATGGCTACACCTTC. It specifies CASRKTDNYGYTF.

This chain joins TRBV6-5 and TRBJ2-1; TRBD1 or TRBD2 may be the D gene (5 bases each). The CDR3 totals 15 residues. The germline V gene encodes CDR1 MNHEY and CDR2 SVGAGI. The V gene lost 8 bases and the J gene lost 4 bases, with 18 bases spanning the gap. This chain's CDR3 is CASAPGRLNYNEQFF. The CDR3 coding sequence is TGTGCCAGCGCCCCGGGGCGCCTAAATTACAATGAGCAGTTCTTC.

The chain employs TRBV7-9 and TRBJ2-7; tentative D call: TRBD2 (6 bases). This CDR3 has 14 residues. V lost 0 bases and J 4 bases, leaving 10 bases between the germline ends. CDR1 and CDR2 from the germline V gene are SEHNR and FQNEAQ (reference sequence). The CDR3, as DNA: TGTGCCAGCAGCTTAGCGGGACTTCTGTACGAGCAGTACTTC. Its translation is CASSLAGLLYEQYF.

This chain uses TRBV2 with TRBJ2-7; 9 positions match TRBD2. J gave up 5 bases and V 9 bases, and 11 bases lay outside the gene matches. The CDR3 is made up of 14 amino acids. Germline CDR1 and CDR2: SNHLY and FYNNEI. The DNA for the CDR3 is TGTGCCAGTAGGGCTAGCGGGGCGCCCAACGAGCAGTACTTC. Protein: CASRASGAPNEQYF. The whole variable domain, filled in from reference TRBV2 and TRBJ2-7, reads EPEVTQTPSHQVTQMGQEVILRCVPISNHLYFYWYRQILGQKVEFLVSFYNNEISEKSEIFDDQFSVERPDGSNFTLKIRSTKLEDSAMYFCASRASGAPNEQYFGPGTRLTVT.

The chain recombines TRBV7-9 with TRBJ2-1; the D is unclear. The CDR3 covers 16 residues. Germline lookup yields CDR1 SEHNR and CDR2 FQNEAQ (reference sequence). V was trimmed by 1 base and J by 4 bases, leaving 14 bases between them. DNA of the CDR3: TGTGCCAGCAGCTTAGATCAAGTTCGCGGATACAATGAGCAGTTCTTC. Protein sequence: CASSLDQVRGYNEQFF.

The V and J genes are TRBV7-2 and TRBJ1-2; TRBD1 matches at 7 bases. CDR1 and CDR2 from the germline V gene are SGHTA and FQGNSA. The CDR3 contains 16 residues. V shed 0 bases, J shed 3 bases, and the junction held 7 bases outside the gene matches. The CDR3 loop reads CASSLAFDRVHYGYTF. CDR3 DNA sequence: TGTGCCAGCAGCTTAGCCTTCGACAGGGTTCACTATGGCTACACCTTC.

The chain joins TRBV5-6 to TRBJ2-7; 8 nucleotides align to TRBD1. J lost 6 bases, V lost 4 bases, and 12 bases had no gene match. This CDR3 region has 15 residues. Germline lookup yields CDR1 SGHDT and CDR2 YYEEEE. Written as DNA, the CDR3 is TGTGCCAGCAGCCACCGGACAGGGTGGAAGCGCGAGCAGTACTTC. Translating it yields CASSHRTGWKREQYF.

The gene calls are TRBV29-1 and TRBJ2-3, with TRBD2 as a possible D gene (5 bases). Trimming removed 7 bases at V and 4 bases at J, with 18 bases between. The CDR3 runs 14 residues. CDR1 is SQVTM and CDR2 is ANQGSEA in the germline V gene. CDR3 residues: CSAVDFMAPDTQYF. The CDR3 DNA is TGCAGCGCCGTGGACTTTATGGCCCCAGATACGCAGTATTTT.

This chain connects TRBV19 to TRBJ2-3; either TRBD1 or TRBD2 may fit D (6 bases each). There are 15 residues in the CDR3. The germline V gene encodes CDR1 LNHDA and CDR2 SQIVND (reference sequence). V dropped 3 bases and J dropped 10 bases, with 20 bases sitting between them. As DNA, the CDR3 is TGTGCCAGTAGTATTCAGCCGGGGGCATCAAGTTCGCAGTATTTT. It yields the protein CASSIQPGASSSQYF.

The chain uses TRBV30 and TRBJ1-2; D is unclear. The V gene lost 8 bases and the J gene lost 5 bases, with 15 bases spanning the gap. The CDR3 is 12 amino acids. The V gene's germline CDR1 is GTSNPN and CDR2 SVGIG (reference sequence). The CDR3 loop is CAQKSRAYGYTF. The CDR3, as DNA: TGTGCCCAGAAGTCACGGGCTTATGGCTACACCTTC. The entire variable domain, with the rest obtained from reference TRBV30 and TRBJ1-2, is as follows: SQTIHQWPATLVQPVGSPLSLECTVEGTSNPNLYWYRQAAGRGLQLLFYSVGIGQISSEVPQNLSASRPQDRQFILSSKKLLLSDSGFYLCAQKSRAYGYTFGSGTRLTVV.

This CDR3 is CASSQDLNTEAFF. In DNA, the CDR3 is TGTGCCAGCAGCCAAGATTTAAACACTGAAGCTTTCTTT. The V call is TRBV14, the J call TRBJ1-1; D gene ambiguous. This CDR3 region has 13 residues. The V gene lost 0 bases and the J gene lost 2 bases, with 4 bases spanning the gap. Germline V gene data show CDR1 as SGHDN and CDR2 as FVKESK.

The chain couples TRBV14 to TRBJ1-2; 9 nucleotides match TRBD1. Per the germline V gene, CDR1 is SGHDN and CDR2 is FVKESK. V gave up 5 bases and J gave up 6 bases; unmatched junction bases: 10. The CDR3 has 15 amino acids. CDR3 sequence (DNA): TGTGCCAGCAGCTTCCGGGACAGGGTACGGGATGGCTACACCTTC. This translates into CASSFRDRVRDGYTF.

The rearrangement uses TRBV19 and TRBJ1-6; D not certain. Germline lookup yields CDR1 LNHDA and CDR2 SQIVND (reference sequence). The length of the CDR3 is 16 residues. V lost 5 bases to trimming and J lost 8 bases, with 19 bases between them. The CDR3 sequence: CASSPRTYSADSPLHF. In DNA form, the CDR3 reads TGTGCCAGTAGTCCCAGGACTTACTCGGCGGATTCACCCCTCCACTTT.

The rearrangement joins TRBV2 to TRBJ2-5; TRBD2 matches at 9 bases. The germline CDR1 and CDR2 sequences are SNHLY and FYNNEI. Germline trimming cut 3 bases from V and 3 bases from J; bases unmatched to any gene: 8. CDR3 length: 16 amino acids. This chain's CDR3 is CASSDGLAGLEETQYF. CDR3 coding DNA: TGTGCCAGCAGTGACGGGCTAGCGGGGCTAGAAGAGACCCAGTACTTC.

This sequence joins TRBV6-1 and TRBJ2-7; TRBD1 matches at 8 bases. The junction had 9 bases not matched to a gene; V was cut back by 2 bases and J by 6 bases. The CDR3 consists of 15 residues. Germline V gene lookup returns CDR1 MNHNS and CDR2 SASEGT. CDR3 DNA sequence: TGTGCCAGCAGTGAACAGGGGGCTTCCCTCTCCGAGCAGTACTTC. Amino acid sequence: CASSEQGASLSEQYF.

The rearrangement joins TRBV12-5 to TRBJ2-1; the match to TRBD2 covers 11 bases. The CDR3 consists of 18 residues. Trimming removed 6 bases from V and 7 bases from J; junction bases left unmatched: 17. In germline, CDR1 is LGHNT, CDR2 FRNRAP. The CDR3 reads CASGRLAGGGARGNEQFF. The CDR3, as DNA: TGTGCTAGTGGGCGGCTAGCGGGAGGCGGGGCACGGGGGAATGAGCAGTTCTTC.